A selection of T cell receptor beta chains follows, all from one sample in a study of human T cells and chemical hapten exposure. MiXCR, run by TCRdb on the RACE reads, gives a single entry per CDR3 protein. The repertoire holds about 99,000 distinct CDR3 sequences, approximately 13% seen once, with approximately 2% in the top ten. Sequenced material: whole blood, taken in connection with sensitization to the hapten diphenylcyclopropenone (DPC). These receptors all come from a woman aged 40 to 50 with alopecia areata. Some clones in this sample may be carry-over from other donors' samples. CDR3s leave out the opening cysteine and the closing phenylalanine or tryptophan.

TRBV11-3	ASSLDSYNSPLH
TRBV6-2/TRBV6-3	ASSSDRARMNSGANVLT
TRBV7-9	ASSLGLAGRIDTQY
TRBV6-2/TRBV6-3	ASSYDVMSRTTYNEQF
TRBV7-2	ASSGTSGNTIY
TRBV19	ASSTGQFSGGETQY
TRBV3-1	ASSPLGGELF
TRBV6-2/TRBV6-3	ASIPRGSVLNEQF
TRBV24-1	ATSQGNQPQH
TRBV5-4	ASSKGQGGTEAF
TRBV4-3	ASSTGTAPYEQY
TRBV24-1	ATSDPSGSATGELF
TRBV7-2	ASSLDSEAF
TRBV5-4	ASSVRGGSNTGELF
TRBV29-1	SVDLGFGAEAF
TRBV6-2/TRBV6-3	ASSYASVAQY
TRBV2	ASSEALPTSTYGYT
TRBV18	ASSPGGGLTYNEQF
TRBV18	ASSPPSLAGHNEQF
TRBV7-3	ASSQGSGGPRELF
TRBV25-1	ASSSRSRGQTNVLT
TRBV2	ASSEARTDDNEQF
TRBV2	ASSLGGLRGYT
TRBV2	ATRGPINEKLF
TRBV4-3	ASSQLKGNSYEQY
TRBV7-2	ASSLMGNSYNEQF
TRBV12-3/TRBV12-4	ASSMGRGYEQY
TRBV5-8	ASNFQGYSEAF
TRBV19	ASSIFTSGKNIQY
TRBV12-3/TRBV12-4	ASTRDRGGEKLF
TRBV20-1	SAGPGTGIYEQY
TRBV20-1	SARSLSVNQPQH